This entry lists 20 T cell receptor beta chains sequenced from one sample in a study of CD8 T cells in ankylosing spondylitis. TCRdb re-derived calls from the 5' RACE reads in MiXCR, one entry per CDR3 protein. The table lists roughly 250,000 distinct CDR3 sequences, more than 9% of them singletons. Sequences were obtained from blood, either unsorted or a sorted T cell fraction (not recorded which). Source of these receptors: a male donor with ankylosing spondylitis or in good health (not recorded which).

There are many counts of this clonotype. The V call is TRBV7-8, the J call TRBJ2-1; TRBD2 matches at 13 bases. Losses at the gene ends were 5 bases for V and 7 bases for J; bases not matched to a gene: 8. The CDR3 is 16 amino acids. Germline V CDR1 and CDR2: SGHVS, FQNEAQ. CDR3 sequence reads: CASSPSPGLAGNEQFF. DNA of the CDR3: TGTGCCAGCAGCCCCTCTCCGGGACTAGCGGGAAATGAGCAGTTCTTC.

This clonotype appeared many times. The rearrangement uses TRBV5-1 and TRBJ2-1; either TRBD1 or TRBD2 may supply D (6 bases each). Trimming left V 4 bases short and J 3 bases short, with 17 bases between. The CDR3 runs to 16 residues. Germline V gene sequence: CDR1 SGHRS, CDR2 YFSETQ. CDR3 nucleotides: TGCGCCAGCAGCATTGGGGACGGGGGCCGCTACAATGAGCAGTTCTTC. Its translation is CASSIGDGGRYNEQFF.

This clonotype was observed at least ten times. The J gene is TRBJ2-5, the V gene TRBV9; D possibly corresponds to TRBD2 (6 bases). Germline V gives CDR1 SGDLS, CDR2 YYNGEE. V was cut by 0 bases and J by 1 base, with 10 bases left in between. The CDR3 totals 15 residues. In DNA form, the CDR3 reads TGTGCCAGCAGCGTAGGGGGGGTACTCCAAGAGACCCAGTACTTC. Its protein product is CASSVGGVLQETQYF.

J is TRBJ1-1 and V is TRBV5-1, with 8 bases identical to TRBD1. The CDR3 sequence is 13 residues long. Germline V gene lookup returns CDR1 SGHRS and CDR2 YFSETQ. The V gene end was trimmed by 0 bases and the J gene end by 11 bases; junction bases not matched to a gene: 6. For the CDR3, the DNA is TGCGCCAGCAGCTTGGGCGTGACAGGGGACGCTTTCTTT. It yields the protein CASSLGVTGDAFF.

In the case of this clonotype: It may be a read error: a sequence one base away is much more abundant. The CDR3 DNA reads TGCAGCGCGCGGCGACAGGGGGCTTCAGATACCCAGTACTTC. It is translated as CSARRQGASDTQYF. J is TRBJ2-5 and V is TRBV29-1, with TRBD1 matching over 10 bases. The junction had 13 bases not matched to a gene; V was cut back by 7 bases and J by 8 bases. Germline values: CDR1 SQVTM, CDR2 ANQGSEA. CDR3 size: 14 residues.

This clonotype has at least ten counts. The V and J genes are TRBV3-1 and TRBJ1-1, with 8 bases aligning to TRBD1. J lost 5 bases, V lost 1 base, and 3 bases had no gene match. The CDR3 has 14 amino acids. Germline V gene sequence: CDR1 LGHDT, CDR2 YNNKEL (reference sequence). CDR3 sequence: CASSQVQGGTEAFF. The CDR3 DNA follows: TGTGCCAGCAGCCAAGTACAGGGGGGAACTGAAGCTTTCTTT.

This clonotype was counted many times. The V call is TRBV6-1, the J call TRBJ2-2; D may be TRBD2 (6 bases). Deletions cut 6 bases from V and 0 bases from J, with 8 bases between. This CDR3 is built from 14 residues. Per the germline V gene, CDR1 is MNHNS and CDR2 is SASEGT. DNA of the CDR3: TGTGCCAGCAGGCGGGGCGCGAACACCGGGGAGCTGTTTTTT. Translating it yields CASRRGANTGELFF.

This clonotype has at least ten counts. The junction and the germline gene differ at one end; a read error may be behind it. This rearrangement joins TRBV3-1 to TRBJ2-1; D uncertain. Germline V gene lookup returns CDR1 LGHDT and CDR2 YNNKEL (reference sequence). The CDR3 runs to 17 residues. The CDR3 here is CVSSQYVSPSSYNEQFF. In nucleotides, the CDR3 is TGTGTCAGCAGCCAATACGTATCGCCGAGCTCCTACAATGAGCAGTTCTTC.

Ten or more counts support this clonotype. The chain carries TRBV4-1 and TRBJ1-1; no clear D gene. From germline, CDR1 is MGHRA and CDR2 YSYEKL. With 6 bases removed from V and 0 bases from J, the gap between germline ends came to 11 bases. The CDR3 totals 14 residues. The CDR3 protein is CASRGSRMNTEAFF. Here the CDR3 DNA reads TGCGCCAGCAGGGGGTCAAGGATGAACACTGAAGCTTTCTTT.

This clonotype was counted many times. This chain connects TRBV20-1 to TRBJ1-2; D may be TRBD1 (5 bases). The CDR3 is 14 residues long. The germline V gene has CDR1 DFQATT and CDR2 SNEGSKA (reference sequence). V lost 4 bases and J lost 4, with 16 bases in between. CDR3 region: CSAKGTDRFYGYTF. The CDR3 DNA sequence: TGCAGTGCTAAAGGTACCGACAGATTCTATGGCTACACCTTC.

This clonotype was counted ten times or more. The chain carries TRBV27 and TRBJ2-1, with D tentatively TRBD2 (5 bases). V lost 5 bases, J lost 0 bases, and 11 bases lay in between. Germline-derived CDR1 and CDR2 are MNHEY and SMNVEV (reference sequence). The CDR3 has 15 amino acids. CDR3 DNA: TGTGCCAGCAGTCGTAGCGCCGGCTCCTACAATGAGCAGTTCTTC. It encodes CASSRSAGSYNEQFF.

The chain uses TRBV7-9 and TRBJ1-1; D not resolved. The V and J ends lost 5 bases and 7 bases respectively, with 11 bases between them. This CDR3 contains 12 residues. Germline assignment: CDR1 SEHNR and CDR2 FQNEAQ (reference sequence). The CDR3 DNA reads TGTGCCAGCAGCCCGGGCGGGCTTGAAGCTTTCTTT. It codes for CASSPGGLEAFF.

In its sample, this clonotype was seen many times. The rearrangement links TRBV20-1 to TRBJ2-7; either TRBD1 or TRBD2 may fit D (5 bases each). V was shortened by 7 bases and J by 6 bases, with 13 bases between the two germline ends. The CDR3 runs to 11 residues. Germline V gene lookup returns CDR1 DFQATT and CDR2 SNEGSKA (reference sequence). The CDR3 reads CSGMGDREQYF. CDR3 nucleotide sequence: TGCAGTGGTATGGGGGACCGCGAGCAGTACTTC.

This clonotype was observed many times. The chain employs TRBV7-6 and TRBJ2-5; D not resolved. Germline V gives CDR1 SGHVS, CDR2 FNYEAQ. V gave up 2 bases and J gave up 2 bases, with 15 bases separating them. The length of the CDR3 is 16 residues. CDR3 bases: TGTGCCAGCAGCTTATCCGGTCAGATTCGACAAGAGACCCAGTACTTC. Its protein product is CASSLSGQIRQETQYF.

This clonotype was picked up many times. The rearrangement uses TRBV5-1 and TRBJ2-1, with 8 bases fitting TRBD1. Per germline, CDR1 SGHRS and CDR2 YFSETQ. The length of the CDR3 is 14 residues. Trimming removed 1 base from V and 8 bases from J; junction bases left unmatched: 5. The CDR3: CASSLSRGRDEQFF. Here the CDR3 DNA reads TGCGCCAGCAGCTTGAGCAGGGGGCGGGATGAGCAGTTCTTC.

This clonotype has ten or more counts. This chain joins TRBV20-1 and TRBJ1-1; no reliable D call. The germline V gene has CDR1 DFQATT and CDR2 SNEGSKA (reference sequence). The CDR3 spans 15 residues. Trimming left V 3 bases short and J 1 base short, with 15 bases between. The CDR3 DNA reads TGCAGTGCTAGTGTCAACCCGGAGTGGAACACTGAAGCTTTCTTT. This encodes CSASVNPEWNTEAFF.

This clonotype was seen many times. The chain joins TRBV12-3 or TRBV12-4 to TRBJ2-1, with 9 positions matching TRBD2. CDR3 length: 16 residues. V lost 7 bases and J lost 8; bases outside the gene matches: 15. The CDR3 sequence is CASIISSAGGYDEQFF. CDR3 DNA sequence: TGTGCCAGCATTATAAGCTCAGCGGGGGGTTACGATGAGCAGTTCTTC.

This clonotype was detected ten times or more. CDR3 sequence (DNA): TGCGCCAGCAGTTATGACAGGGATAGCAATCAGCCCCAGCATTTT. This codes for CASSYDRDSNQPQHF. The rearrangement joins TRBV4-1 to TRBJ1-5; 7 nucleotides match TRBD1. The length of the CDR3 is 15 residues. The J segment lost 0 bases and the V segment lost 6 bases, leaving 5 bases of the junction unmatched. The V gene's germline CDR1 is MGHRA and CDR2 YSYEKL.

Many counts were recorded for this clonotype. The chain has TRBV2 and TRBJ1-1; 10 bases map to TRBD1. The length of the CDR3 is 14 residues. Germline loops: CDR1 SNHLY, CDR2 FYNNEI. V was pared by 5 bases and J by 4 bases, with 4 bases of the junction left unmatched. CDR3 sequence: CASSQWTGGTEAFF. In DNA, the CDR3 is TGTGCCAGCAGTCAATGGACAGGGGGCACTGAAGCTTTCTTT.

This clonotype has at least ten counts. The V gene is TRBV12-3 or TRBV12-4, the J gene TRBJ2-1; 8 bases are a match to TRBD1. V dropped 5 bases and J dropped 9; count of bases not matched to a gene: 3. The CDR3 length is 12 residues. CDR3 in amino acids: CASSLTGGEQFF. The CDR3 DNA reads as TGTGCCAGCAGTCTCACAGGGGGTGAGCAGTTCTTC.